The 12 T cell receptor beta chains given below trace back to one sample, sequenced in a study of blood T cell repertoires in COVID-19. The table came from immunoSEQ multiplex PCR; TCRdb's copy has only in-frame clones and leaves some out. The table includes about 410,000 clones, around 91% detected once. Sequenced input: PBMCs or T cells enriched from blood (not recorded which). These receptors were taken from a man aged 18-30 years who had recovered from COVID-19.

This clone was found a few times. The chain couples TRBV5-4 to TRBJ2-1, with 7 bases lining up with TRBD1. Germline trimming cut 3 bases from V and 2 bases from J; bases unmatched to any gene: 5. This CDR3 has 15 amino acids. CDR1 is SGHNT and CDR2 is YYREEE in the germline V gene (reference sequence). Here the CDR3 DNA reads TGTGCCAGCAGCTCCCGGGACAGAGCCTACAATGAGCAGTTCTTC. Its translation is CASSSRDRAYNEQFF.

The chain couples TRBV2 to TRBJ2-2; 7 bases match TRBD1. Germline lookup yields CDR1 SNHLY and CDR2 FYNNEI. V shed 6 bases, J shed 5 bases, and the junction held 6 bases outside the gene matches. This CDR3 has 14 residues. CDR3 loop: CASRQGIKTGELFF. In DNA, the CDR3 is TGTGCCAGCAGACAGGGGATAAAGACCGGGGAGCTGTTTTTT.

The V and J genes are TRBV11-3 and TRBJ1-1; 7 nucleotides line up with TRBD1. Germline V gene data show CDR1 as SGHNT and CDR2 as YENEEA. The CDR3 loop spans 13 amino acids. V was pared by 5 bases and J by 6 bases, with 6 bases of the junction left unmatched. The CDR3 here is CASSRLGGAEAFF. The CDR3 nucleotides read TGTGCCAGCAGCCGCCTAGGGGGCGCTGAAGCTTTCTTT.

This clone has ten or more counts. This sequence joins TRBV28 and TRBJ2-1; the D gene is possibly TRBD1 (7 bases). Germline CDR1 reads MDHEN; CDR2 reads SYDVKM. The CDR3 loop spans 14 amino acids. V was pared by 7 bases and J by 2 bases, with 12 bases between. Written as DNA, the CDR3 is TGTGCCAGCACAGGGGGGACTGCCTACAATGAGCAGTTCTTC. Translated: CASTGGTAYNEQFF.

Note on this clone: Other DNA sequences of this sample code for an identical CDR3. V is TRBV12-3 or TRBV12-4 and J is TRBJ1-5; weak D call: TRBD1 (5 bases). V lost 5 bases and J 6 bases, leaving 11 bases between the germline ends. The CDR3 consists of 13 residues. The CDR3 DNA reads TGTGCCAGCAGTCCTCCCGGGGGTCAGCCCCAGCATTTT. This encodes CASSPPGGQPQHF.

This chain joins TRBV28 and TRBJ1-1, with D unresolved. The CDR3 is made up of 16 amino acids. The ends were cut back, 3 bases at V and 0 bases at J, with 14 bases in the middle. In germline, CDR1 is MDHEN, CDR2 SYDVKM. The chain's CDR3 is CASSFFAGRLNTEAFF. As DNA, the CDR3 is TGTGCCAGCAGTTTCTTCGCGGGGAGATTGAACACTGAAGCTTTCTTT.

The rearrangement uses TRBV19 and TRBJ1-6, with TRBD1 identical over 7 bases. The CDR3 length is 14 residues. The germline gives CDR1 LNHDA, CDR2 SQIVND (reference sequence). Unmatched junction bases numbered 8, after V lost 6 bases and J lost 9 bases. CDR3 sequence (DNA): TGTGCCAGTAGCGTGGGACAGTACTCTTCACCCCTCCACTTT. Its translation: CASSVGQYSSPLHF.

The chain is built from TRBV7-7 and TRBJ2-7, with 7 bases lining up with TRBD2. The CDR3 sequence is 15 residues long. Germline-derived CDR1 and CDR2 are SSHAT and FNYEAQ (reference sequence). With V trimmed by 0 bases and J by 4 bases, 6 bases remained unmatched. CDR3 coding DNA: TGTGCCAGCAGCTTAGCTAGCGGGCCGAATTACGAGCAGTACTTC. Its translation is CASSLASGPNYEQYF. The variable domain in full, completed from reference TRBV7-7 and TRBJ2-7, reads GAGVSQSPRYKVTKRGQDVTLRCDPISSHATLYWYQQALGQGPEFLTYFNYEAQPDKSGLPSDRFSAERPEGSISTLTIQRTEQRDSAMYRCASSLASGPNYEQYFGPGTRLTVT.

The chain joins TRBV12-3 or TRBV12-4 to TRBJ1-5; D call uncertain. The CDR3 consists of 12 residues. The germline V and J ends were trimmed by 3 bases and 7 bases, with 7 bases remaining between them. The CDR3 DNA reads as TGTGCCAGCAGTTTTTCGACACAGCCCCAGCATTTT. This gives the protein CASSFSTQPQHF.

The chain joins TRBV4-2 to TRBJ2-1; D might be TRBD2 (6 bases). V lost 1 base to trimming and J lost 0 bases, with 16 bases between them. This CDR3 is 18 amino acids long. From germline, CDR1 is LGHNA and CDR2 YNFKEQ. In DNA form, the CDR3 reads TGTGCCAGCAGCCAAGGGTCCCTGGCCGGGGGCTCCTACAATGAGCAGTTCTTC. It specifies CASSQGSLAGGSYNEQFF.

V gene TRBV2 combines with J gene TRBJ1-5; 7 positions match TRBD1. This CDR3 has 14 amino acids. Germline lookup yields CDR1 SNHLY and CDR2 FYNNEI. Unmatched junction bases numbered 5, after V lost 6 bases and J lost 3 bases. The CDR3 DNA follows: TGTGCCAGCAGGTTAGGGGGCTACAATCAGCCCCAGCATTTT. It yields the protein CASRLGGYNQPQHF.

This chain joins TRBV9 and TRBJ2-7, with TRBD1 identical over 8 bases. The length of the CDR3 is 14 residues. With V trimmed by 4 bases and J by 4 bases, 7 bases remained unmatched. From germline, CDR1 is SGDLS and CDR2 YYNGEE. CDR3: CASSPGGRRYEQYF. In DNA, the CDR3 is TGTGCCAGCAGCCCAGGGGGCAGAAGATACGAGCAGTACTTC.